Following are 9 T cell receptor beta chains from one sample sequenced in a study of blood T cell repertoires in COVID-19. Here immunoSEQ multiplex PCR was the method, and the copy in TCRdb shows in-frame clones only, minus some. This sample has about 220,000 clones; roughly 80% occur once, and the top ten carry about 1.3%. Source material: PBMCs or T cells enriched from blood (not recorded which). The receptors come from a woman between 40 and 55 years old with acute COVID-19.

J is TRBJ1-2 and V is TRBV4-3; D ambiguous. Trimming stripped 0 bases from V and 6 bases from J, with 14 bases between. Germline lookup yields CDR1 LGHNA and CDR2 YSLEER. This CDR3 has 15 residues. The CDR3 region is CASSQDNFRMDGYTF. The CDR3 DNA is TGCGCCAGCAGCCAAGATAACTTCCGAATGGATGGCTACACCTTC.

The chain couples TRBV19 to TRBJ1-5, with D possibly TRBD1 on 6 matching bases. Germline V CDR1 and CDR2: LNHDA, SQIVND (reference sequence). The germline V and J ends were trimmed by 7 bases and 11 bases, with 18 bases remaining between them. The CDR3 runs to 13 residues. As DNA, the CDR3 is TGTGCCAGTAACGACAGGCTCCTCGGAGCCCAGCATTTT. The encoded protein is CASNDRLLGAQHF.

With regard to this clone: Within the sample, other DNA sequences also encode this same CDR3. CDR3 amino acids: CASSLLAGGYNEQFF. CDR3 bases: TGTGCCAGCAGCCTCCTAGCGGGAGGGTACAATGAGCAGTTCTTC. The chain joins TRBV5-4 to TRBJ2-1; TRBD2 matches at 12 bases. The CDR3 runs to 15 residues. CDR1 is SGHNT and CDR2 is YYREEE in the germline V gene (reference sequence). V shed 4 bases, J shed 4 bases, and the junction held 3 bases outside the gene matches.

V is TRBV4-2 and J is TRBJ1-2; a weak D match, TRBD1 (6 bases). Deletions cut 0 bases from V and 4 bases from J, with 15 bases between. Germline CDR1 is LGHNA and CDR2 is YNFKEQ. The CDR3 loop spans 16 amino acids. The DNA of the CDR3 is TGTGCCAGCAGCCAAGACCCTAAGGACAGCGGCTATGGCTACACCTTC. Protein product: CASSQDPKDSGYGYTF.

This rearrangement joins TRBV7-9 to TRBJ1-4; TRBD1 agrees at 8 bases. CDR3 length equals 15 residues. The germline V gene has CDR1 SEHNR and CDR2 FQNEAQ (reference sequence). The V and J ends lost 5 bases and 7 bases, in that order; junction bases with no gene match: 9. The CDR3 reads CASSTGQGGGEKLFF. For the CDR3, the DNA is TGTGCCAGCAGCACAGGACAGGGAGGAGGTGAAAAACTGTTTTTT.

The rearrangement joins TRBV7-9 to TRBJ2-7, with TRBD1 matching 7 bases. The CDR3 length is 15 residues. In germline, CDR1 is SEHNR, CDR2 FQNEAQ (reference sequence). Trimming removed 5 bases from V and 1 base from J; junction bases left unmatched: 8. The CDR3, as DNA: TGTGCCAGCAGCCACCGGGACAGTCCTTCCTACGAGCAGTACTTC. Translation: CASSHRDSPSYEQYF.

V is TRBV3-1 (or the pseudogene TRBV3-2) and J is TRBJ1-4; the match to TRBD1 covers 9 bases. Germline trimming cut 4 bases from V and 5 bases from J; bases unmatched to any gene: 14. Per germline, CDR1 LGHDT and CDR2 YNNKEL (reference sequence). The CDR3 has 18 residues. The CDR3 bases are TGTGCCAGCAGCCGTACCGGGACAGGGTTCAGGCGGAATGAAAAACTGTTTTTT. Encoded protein: CASSRTGTGFRRNEKLFF.

The V gene is TRBV9, the J gene TRBJ2-1; TRBD2 matches 8 bases. Trimming took 2 bases from V and 10 from J; bases not matched to a gene: 14. CDR1 and CDR2 (germline): SGDLS, YYNGEE. The CDR3 is 16 amino acids. CDR3 bases: TGTGCCAGCAGCGTCGATTCGTCTAGCGGGCGAAAAGAGCAGTTCTTC. Its translation: CASSVDSSSGRKEQFF.

A word on this clone: This CDR3 is also generated by other DNA sequences in the sample. The gene calls are TRBV30 and TRBJ1-2; D might be TRBD1 (5 bases). CDR3 length: 12 amino acids. V lost 3 bases, J lost 4 bases, and 9 bases lay in between. Germline V gene sequence: CDR1 GTSNPN, CDR2 SVGIG (reference sequence). The CDR3 DNA is TGTGCCTGGAGCAGGGCTGGCTATGGCTACACCTTC. It encodes CAWSRAGYGYTF.